The 30 T cell receptor beta chains below all came from one sample that was sequenced in a study of metastatic and nonmetastatic thyroid tumors (dated by TCRdb to the early 2020s). None of the patients had been given any treatment before thyroid surgery. Libraries were prepared through PCR. Sequencing took place on an Illumina HiSeq 4000. TCRdb itself trimmed the public reads at Q25 with fastp, ran MiXCR and retained productive beta chains. In this sample the table shows tens of thousands of clones, roughly 3.7% of which occur a single time. Of the sample, around a fifth is held by the ten largest clones. Sequences were obtained from blood. The receptors come from a female donor with papillary thyroid cancer or a benign thyroid nodule (not recorded which). Some clones in this sample may be carry-over from other donors' samples.

The genes are TRBV5-1 and TRBJ2-7, with a possible D match to TRBD2 (6 bases). This CDR3 spans 15 amino acids. Germline CDR1 SGHRS, CDR2 YFSETQ. Trimming pared 0 bases from V and 3 bases from J, leaving 13 bases between. CDR3 nucleotides: TGCGCCAGCAGCTTGGGGGGTAGCGGTTACTACGAGCAGTACTTC. This translates into CASSLGGSGYYEQYF.

This rearrangement joins TRBV19 to TRBJ2-3, with 13 bases lining up with TRBD2. V was clipped by 3 bases and J by 1 base; unmatched bases: 10. CDR3 length: 19 residues. Germline V CDR1 and CDR2: LNHDA, SQIVND (reference sequence). CDR3 protein: CASSISGTSGNGGTDTQYF. The CDR3 coding sequence is TGTGCCAGTAGTATCTCCGGGACTAGCGGGAATGGGGGCACAGATACGCAGTATTTT.

This clone was detected a few times. A junction end diverges from the germline sequence, so it may reflect a read error. This chain joins TRBV28 and TRBJ2-3, with a weak D call TRBD1 (5 bases). Germline lookup yields CDR1 MDHEN and CDR2 SYDVKM. This CDR3 is 18 amino acids long. The CDR3 DNA follows: TGTGCCAGCAGTCTAAAGGACATGGAAGCCAATACCACAGATACTCAGTATTTT. Encoded protein: CASSLKDMEANTTDTQYF.

This clone came up many times. The chain carries TRBV7-3 and TRBJ2-3; D unresolved. The CDR3 spans 12 residues. The germline V and J ends were trimmed by 3 bases and 4 bases, with 5 bases remaining between them. CDR1 SGHTA and CDR2 FQGTGA come from the germline V gene. CDR3 nucleotides: TGTGCCAGCAGCTTCAGCTCAGATACGCAGTATTTT. Translating gives CASSFSSDTQYF. Filled out from reference TRBV7-3 and TRBJ2-3, the complete variable domain reads GAGVSQTPSNKVTEKGKYVELRCDPISGHTALYWYRQSLGQGPEFLIYFQGTGAADDSGLPNDRFFAVRPEGSVSTLKIQRTERGDSAVYLCASSFSSDTQYFGPGTRLTVL.

This clone was recorded a few times. This rearrangement joins TRBV6-1 to TRBJ2-6; perhaps TRBD1 as D (6 bases). Trimming removed 5 bases at V and 4 bases at J, with 12 bases between. The germline CDR1 and CDR2 sequences are MNHNS and SASEGT. The CDR3 has 15 residues. The CDR3 region is CASSKTGSGANVLTF. The CDR3 nucleotides are TGTGCCAGCAGTAAAACAGGGTCCGGGGCCAACGTCCTGACTTTC.

This clone was seen repeatedly, ten times or more. The chain joins TRBV24-1 to TRBJ2-2, with 7 bases that match TRBD2. V dropped 4 bases and J dropped 4; count of bases not matched to a gene: 8. This CDR3 has 16 residues. Germline V gene lookup returns CDR1 KGHDR and CDR2 SFDVKD. DNA for the CDR3: TGTGCCACCAGTGACCCCCGGCGGGGGAGCACCGGGGAGCTGTTTTTT. It translates to CATSDPRRGSTGELFF.

This clone is medium-sized by share. This sequence joins TRBV10-3 and TRBJ2-7; 7 bases line up with TRBD2. The J segment lost 3 bases and the V segment lost 4 bases, leaving 6 bases of the junction unmatched. The length of the CDR3 is 14 residues. Germline V lookup: CDR1 ENHRY, CDR2 SYGVKD. CDR3 bases: TGTGCCATCAGTGCCGGGGGGTGGGACTACGAGCAGTACTTC. This gives the protein CAISAGGWDYEQYF.

By share, this clone ranks as medium-sized. This sequence joins TRBV27 and TRBJ2-2; 9 bases are shared with TRBD2. The germline gives CDR1 MNHEY, CDR2 SMNVEV (reference sequence). J lost 3 bases, V lost 5 bases, and 4 bases had no gene match. The CDR3 spans 15 residues. In nucleotides, the CDR3 is TGTGCCAGCAGTCTAATAGCGGGAGACACCGGGGAGCTGTTTTTT. Translated: CASSLIAGDTGELFF.

This chain connects TRBV29-1 to TRBJ1-2; D not resolved. The ends were cut back, 0 bases at V and 10 bases at J, with 18 bases in the middle. CDR1 SQVTM and CDR2 ANQGSEA come from the germline V gene. This CDR3 region has 14 residues. CDR3: CSVEEEEGFHVYTF. CDR3 nucleotide sequence: TGCAGCGTTGAAGAGGAGGAGGGCTTCCATGTCTACACCTTC. The whole variable domain, remainder taken from reference TRBV29-1 and TRBJ1-2, is SAVISQKPSRDICQRGTSLTIQCQVDSQVTMMFWYRQQPGQSLTLIATANQGSEATYESGFVIDKFPISRPNLTFSTLTVSNMSPEDSSIYLCSVEEEEGFHVYTFGSGTRLTVV.

This clone showed up many times. This chain joins TRBV27 and TRBJ2-1; 10 bases match TRBD2. CDR1 and CDR2 (germline): MNHEY, SMNVEV (reference sequence). The CDR3 covers 16 residues. The V segment lost 2 bases and the J segment 6 bases; nucleotides outside the gene matches: 7. This CDR3 reads CASSLPRLAGSNEQFF. The CDR3 DNA sequence: TGTGCCAGCAGTTTACCCCGACTAGCGGGTAGCAATGAGCAGTTCTTC.

In its sample, this clone was seen many times. The J gene is TRBJ2-5, the V gene TRBV28, with TRBD2 identical over 8 bases. This CDR3 is 14 amino acids long. Trimming cost V 7 bases and J 4 bases; bases outside gene matches: 8. Germline V lookup: CDR1 MDHEN, CDR2 SYDVKM. The CDR3 coding sequence is TGTGCCAGCAACCGGGGGGGGGGACGAGAGACCCAGTACTTC. This codes for CASNRGGGRETQYF.

This clone is judged medium-sized (0.01 to 0.1%). Here the CDR3 reads CASRRGQLYNSPLHF. The CDR3 bases are TGTGCCAGCAGGCGCGGACAGCTCTATAATTCACCCCTCCACTTT. This chain connects TRBV12-3 or TRBV12-4 to TRBJ1-6; TRBD1 is a possible D gene (6 bases). Trimming removed 6 bases at V and 3 bases at J, with 12 bases between. CDR3 length equals 15 residues.

This clone was detected only a few times. The V and J genes are TRBV15 and TRBJ2-2, with TRBD1 matching over 10 bases. The CDR3 is made up of 16 amino acids. In germline, CDR1 is LNHNV, CDR2 YYDKDF (reference sequence). V shed 7 bases, J shed 7 bases, and the junction held 12 bases outside the gene matches. Here the CDR3 DNA reads TGTGCCACCACCACCGGGGGACAGGGGTCCGTCGGGGAGCTGTTTTTT. Residues: CATTTGGQGSVGELFF.

Only a few counts were recorded for this clone. A much larger clone differs from this one at a single base, so this may be a read error. At the DNA level, this CDR3 is encoded by other sequences in the same sample as well. The chain couples TRBV10-3 to TRBJ1-5; 10 bases line up with TRBD1. This CDR3 spans 17 amino acids. The ends lost 9 bases at V and 3 bases at J; junction bases unmatched: 14. The germline gives CDR1 ENHRY, CDR2 SYGVKD. The CDR3 nucleotides are TGTGCCATTAGTCCAGCGGGAGACAGGGGGCTCAATCAGCCCCAGCATTTT. Its translation is CAISPAGDRGLNQPQHF.

In DNA, the CDR3 is TGTGCCATCGGGCAAGGAGAAAATCAGCCCCAGCATTTT. Translation gives CAIGQGENQPQHF. The chain uses TRBV28 and TRBJ1-5; no reliable D call. This CDR3 has 13 amino acids. In germline, CDR1 is MDHEN, CDR2 SYDVKM. With 10 bases removed from V and 4 bases from J, the gap between germline ends came to 14 bases.

This clone was seen repeatedly, ten times or more. This chain connects TRBV7-7 to TRBJ2-3; 7 bases match TRBD1. CDR3 length: 12 residues. The V segment lost 11 bases and the J segment 5 bases; nucleotides outside the gene matches: 7. Germline V CDR1 and CDR2: SSHAT, FNYEAQ (reference sequence). CDR3 residues: CAVGGAGDTQYF. The CDR3 coding sequence is TGTGCCGTAGGGGGCGCCGGAGATACGCAGTATTTT.

The V gene is TRBV19, the J gene TRBJ1-2, with a weak D call TRBD1 (5 bases). The germline V and J ends were trimmed by 1 base and 7 bases, with 16 bases remaining between them. CDR3 length: 15 residues. Germline V gene sequence: CDR1 LNHDA, CDR2 SQIVND (reference sequence). The CDR3, as DNA: TGTGCCAGTAGTATAGCTCGGGGGTCCCATGGTGGCTACACCTTC. Amino acid sequence: CASSIARGSHGGYTF.

This clone was counted many times. The chain uses TRBV5-1 and TRBJ2-7; 8 bases line up with TRBD1. After removal of 1 base from V and 2 bases from J, the junction contained 2 bases not matched to a gene. From germline, CDR1 is SGHRS and CDR2 YFSETQ. CDR3 length: 14 residues. CDR3 coding DNA: TGCGCCAGCAGCTTGACAGGGGGTACCTACGAGCAGTACTTC. This codes for CASSLTGGTYEQYF.

This clone was recorded at least ten times. The chain links TRBV25-1 to TRBJ2-1; D possibly corresponds to TRBD1 (8 bases). V lost 3 bases, J lost 2 bases, and 23 bases lay in between. CDR3 length equals 19 residues. Germline assignment: CDR1 MGHDK and CDR2 SYGVNS. CDR3 sequence reads: CASSDMSGTGLKAYNEQFF. The CDR3, as DNA: TGTGCCAGCAGTGATATGAGCGGGACAGGACTCAAAGCCTACAATGAGCAGTTCTTC.

This clone was seen repeatedly, ten times or more. The V and J genes are TRBV19 and TRBJ1-1; D might be TRBD1 (6 bases). Germline values: CDR1 LNHDA, CDR2 SQIVND (reference sequence). V lost 2 bases, J lost 4 bases, and 11 bases lay in between. The CDR3 consists of 14 residues. The CDR3 spells CASSIWGARTEAFF. Here the CDR3 DNA reads TGTGCCAGTAGTATATGGGGGGCGCGCACTGAAGCTTTCTTT.

V usage is TRBV6-2 or TRBV6-3 and J usage is TRBJ2-7; D may match TRBD1 or TRBD2 (5 bases each). The V end was cut by 3 bases, the J end by 5 bases, with 14 bases between. CDR1 and CDR2 from the germline V gene are MNHEY and SVGEGT. The CDR3 totals 14 residues. CDR3 protein: CASSYWGNQDEQYF. DNA of the CDR3: TGTGCCAGCAGTTATTGGGGGAATCAGGACGAGCAGTACTTC.

This clone has at least ten counts. The CDR3 coding sequence is TGCGCCAGCAGCCCCGACGGCAATAGCAATCAGCCCCAGCATTTT. It specifies CASSPDGNSNQPQHF. V gene TRBV5-1 combines with J gene TRBJ1-5; no clear D gene. Germline CDR1 reads SGHRS; CDR2 reads YFSETQ. This CDR3 has 15 residues. V lost 4 bases, J lost 0 bases, and 11 bases lay in between.

The table lists this clone with a few counts. The chain links TRBV11-2 to TRBJ2-5; D gene ambiguous. This CDR3 has 14 residues. Trimming shortened V by 0 bases and J by 2 bases, and 7 bases separated the two germline ends. Germline values: CDR1 SGHAT, CDR2 FQNNGV. CDR3 protein: CASSLELRQETQYF. The CDR3 region has the DNA TGTGCCAGCAGCTTAGAACTTCGTCAAGAGACCCAGTACTTC.

The sample holds many counts of this clone. The chain uses TRBV12-3 or TRBV12-4 and TRBJ1-5; D remains ambiguous. Trimming removed 5 bases at V and 4 bases at J, with 12 bases between. The CDR3 contains 14 residues. In nucleotides, the CDR3 is TGTGCCAGCAGTCAGACATTTCCTAATCAGCCCCAGCATTTT. Amino acids: CASSQTFPNQPQHF.

This clone is medium-sized by share. This chain links TRBV28 with TRBJ2-7; no firm D call. Germline CDR1 MDHEN, CDR2 SYDVKM. CDR3 length equals 11 residues. V gave up 4 bases and J gave up 5 bases, with 6 bases separating them. DNA of the CDR3: TGTGCCAGCAGTTCCACAAACGAGCAGTACTTC. Translated: CASSSTNEQYF.

This clone was recorded many times. V gene TRBV6-5 combines with J gene TRBJ2-1; D is perhaps TRBD1 or TRBD2 (5 bases each). Germline V gene data show CDR1 as MNHEY and CDR2 as SVGAGI. The CDR3 spans 14 residues. V was trimmed by 2 bases and J by 15 bases, leaving 20 bases between them. The chain's CDR3 is CASSYVRGTPNLFF. For the CDR3, the DNA is TGTGCCAGCAGTTACGTTCGAGGGACGCCAAATCTGTTCTTC.

The V gene is TRBV6-2 or TRBV6-3, the J gene TRBJ2-2; no clear D gene. Trimming shortened V by 6 bases and J by 9 bases, and 14 bases separated the two germline ends. CDR3 length: 13 amino acids. The germline gives CDR1 MNHEY, CDR2 SVGEGT. CDR3 sequence: CASRPSGSWELFF. CDR3 DNA: TGTGCCAGCAGGCCCAGTGGAAGCTGGGAGCTGTTTTTT.

A few counts support this clone. This chain joins TRBV6-6 and TRBJ2-1; weak D call: TRBD2 (6 bases). The CDR3 loop spans 16 amino acids. Trimming removed 0 bases at V and 4 bases at J, with 13 bases between. Germline CDR1 MNHNY, CDR2 SVGAGI (reference sequence). CDR3 protein: CASSYSGGSLYNEQFF. The CDR3 DNA sequence: TGTGCCAGCAGTTACTCTGGGGGGAGTTTGTACAATGAGCAGTTCTTC.

This clone has at least ten counts. The junction differs from germline at one of its ends, possibly a read error. V usage is TRBV20-1 and J usage is TRBJ1-5, with a tentative D call TRBD1 (5 bases). CDR3 size: 15 residues. Germline CDR1 reads DFQATT; CDR2 reads SNEGSKA (reference sequence). In DNA, the CDR3 is TGCAGTGCTAGAGATTTTCAGGGTAGCAATCAGCTCCAGCATTTT. Its protein is CSARDFQGSNQLQHF.

J is TRBJ2-2 and V is TRBV7-2; TRBD1 is a possible D gene (6 bases). Trimming removed 5 bases from V and 2 bases from J, with 9 bases in between. The CDR3 length is 14 residues. Germline V gives CDR1 SGHTA, CDR2 FQGNSA. CDR3: CASSGTINTGELFF. The CDR3 DNA reads as TGTGCCAGCAGCGGGACAATTAACACCGGGGAGCTGTTTTTT.